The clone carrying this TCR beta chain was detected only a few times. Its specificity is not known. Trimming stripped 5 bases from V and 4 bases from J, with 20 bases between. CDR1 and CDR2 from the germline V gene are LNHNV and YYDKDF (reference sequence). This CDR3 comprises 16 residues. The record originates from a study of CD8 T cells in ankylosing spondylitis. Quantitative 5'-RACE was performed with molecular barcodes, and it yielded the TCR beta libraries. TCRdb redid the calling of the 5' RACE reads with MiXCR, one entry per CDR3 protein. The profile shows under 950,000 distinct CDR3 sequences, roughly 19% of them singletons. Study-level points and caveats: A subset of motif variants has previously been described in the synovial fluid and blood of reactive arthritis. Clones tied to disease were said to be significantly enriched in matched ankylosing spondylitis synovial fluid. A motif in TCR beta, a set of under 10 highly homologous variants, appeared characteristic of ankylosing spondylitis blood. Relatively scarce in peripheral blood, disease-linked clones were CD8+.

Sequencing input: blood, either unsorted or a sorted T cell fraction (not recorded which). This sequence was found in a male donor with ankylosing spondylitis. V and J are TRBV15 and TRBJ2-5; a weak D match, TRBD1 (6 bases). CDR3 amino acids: CATSDPTTGLGETQYF. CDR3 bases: TGTGCCACCAGCGACCCAACTACAGGGCTAGGAGAGACCCAGTACTTC.